Listed below are T cell receptor beta chains from one sample, sequenced in a study of response to subunit inactivated influenza vaccine. TCRdb used MiXCR to reprocess the RT-PCR reads, holding one entry per CDR3 protein. The sample has about 780,000 distinct CDR3 sequences; under 20% are singletons. The specimen was PBMCs from blood, collected 5 to 6 days after vaccination. These TCRs come from a man aged 45-65 years who received an inactivated influenza vaccine. CDR3s include the opening cysteine and the closing phenylalanine or tryptophan. A D gene is named only where the DNA matches it firmly. Size is stated for part of the rows, as once, few or many counts, or as a class when the clone is expanded.

d_call,v_call,j_call,clone_size,cdr3_aa,cdr3_nt
NA,TRBV5-5,TRBJ2-1,many,CASSRGSGRNYNEQFF,TGTGCCAGCAGCCGAGGATCGGGACGGAATTACAATGAGCAGTTCTTC
TRBD1,TRBV20-1,TRBJ1-1,NA,CSATRDPGQVNTEAFF,TGCAGTGCTACGAGGGACCCGGGACAGGTGAACACTGAAGCTTTCTTT
NA,TRBV5-6,TRBJ2-1,NA,CASSNDDGALYNEQFF,TGTGCCAGCAGCAACGACGATGGGGCCCTCTACAATGAGCAGTTCTTC
NA,TRBV6-5,TRBJ1-3,few,CASSYGSGSGNTIYF,TGTGCCAGCAGTTACGGCAGCGGCTCTGGAAACACCATATATTTT
NA,TRBV15,TRBJ1-2,many,CATSRDLGRNYGYTF,TGTGCCACCAGCAGAGATCTCGGGAGGAACTATGGCTACACCTTC
NA,TRBV30,TRBJ1-4,NA,CAWSNQLGEKLFF,TGTGCCTGGAGTAACCAACTAGGGGAAAAACTGTTTTTT
TRBD2,TRBV20-1,TRBJ2-3,few,CSASRTSGGSDTQYF,TGCAGTGCTAGTAGGACTAGCGGGGGCTCAGATACGCAGTATTTT
NA,TRBV7-2,TRBJ1-1,few,CASSFHRTGNTEAFF,TGTGCCAGCAGTTTCCACCGGACGGGGAACACTGAAGCTTTCTTT
NA,TRBV12-3/TRBV12-4,TRBJ2-3,few,CASSPGYTDTQYF,TGTGCCAGCAGTCCAGGTTACACAGATACGCAGTATTTT
NA,TRBV12-3/TRBV12-4,TRBJ2-7,few,CASRPDSISYEQYF,TGTGCCAGCAGACCAGACAGTATCTCCTACGAGCAGTACTTC
TRBD2,TRBV9,TRBJ2-1,NA,CASSVLAGGLNNEQFF,TGTGCCAGCAGCGTACTAGCGGGAGGGTTAAACAATGAGCAGTTCTTC
NA,TRBV20-1,TRBJ2-6,few,CSARGRTISGANVLTF,TGCAGTGCTAGAGGCAGGACAATCTCTGGGGCCAACGTCCTGACTTTC
NA,TRBV20-1,TRBJ1-2,NA,CSVSSGTNYGYTF,TGCAGTGTTTCGTCGGGGACTAACTATGGCTACACCTTC
NA,TRBV6-1,TRBJ1-2,few,CASTTSGVSYGYTF,TGTGCCAGCACCACGTCAGGGGTTAGCTATGGCTACACCTTC
NA,TRBV4-3,TRBJ2-3,few,CASSQMDSTEITDTQYF,TGCGCCAGCAGCCAAATGGACAGTACCGAGATCACAGATACGCAGTATTTT
NA,TRBV24-1,TRBJ2-5,few,CATSDSRGGALRRQETQYF,TGTGCCACCAGTGATTCCCGAGGGGGTGCACTTCGGCGACAAGAGACCCAGTACTTC
TRBD2,TRBV7-6,TRBJ2-7,few,CASSLSPGMVGTSGGYEQYF,TGTGCCAGCAGCTTATCTCCGGGGATGGTCGGGACTAGCGGAGGCTACGAGCAGTACTTC
NA,TRBV2,TRBJ1-2,NA,CASSEAGQGFYGYTF,TGTGCCAGCAGTGAAGCGGGGCAGGGATTCTATGGCTACACCTTC
TRBD2,TRBV20-1,TRBJ2-1,few,CSARGRAGIGEQFF,TGCAGTGCTAGAGGTCGAGCGGGAATCGGTGAGCAGTTCTTC
TRBD2,TRBV27,TRBJ2-1,few,CASGLAGDNEQFF,TGTGCCAGCGGACTAGCGGGAGATAATGAGCAGTTCTTC
NA,TRBV6-5,TRBJ1-2,few,CASSYTGSYGYTF,TGTGCCAGCAGTTATACGGGGAGTTATGGCTACACCTTC
TRBD2,TRBV4-2,TRBJ2-5,few,CASSRGTSGIPQYF,TGTGCCAGCAGCCGCGGGACTAGCGGTATCCCCCAGTACTTC
TRBD1,TRBV12-3/TRBV12-4,TRBJ2-2,few,CASTKRDRGTGELFF,TGTGCCAGCACCAAGAGGGACAGAGGCACCGGGGAGCTGTTTTTT
TRBD2,TRBV9,TRBJ2-1,few,CASSKASGRAVNEQFF,TGTGCCAGCAGCAAGGCTAGCGGGAGGGCAGTTAATGAGCAGTTCTTC